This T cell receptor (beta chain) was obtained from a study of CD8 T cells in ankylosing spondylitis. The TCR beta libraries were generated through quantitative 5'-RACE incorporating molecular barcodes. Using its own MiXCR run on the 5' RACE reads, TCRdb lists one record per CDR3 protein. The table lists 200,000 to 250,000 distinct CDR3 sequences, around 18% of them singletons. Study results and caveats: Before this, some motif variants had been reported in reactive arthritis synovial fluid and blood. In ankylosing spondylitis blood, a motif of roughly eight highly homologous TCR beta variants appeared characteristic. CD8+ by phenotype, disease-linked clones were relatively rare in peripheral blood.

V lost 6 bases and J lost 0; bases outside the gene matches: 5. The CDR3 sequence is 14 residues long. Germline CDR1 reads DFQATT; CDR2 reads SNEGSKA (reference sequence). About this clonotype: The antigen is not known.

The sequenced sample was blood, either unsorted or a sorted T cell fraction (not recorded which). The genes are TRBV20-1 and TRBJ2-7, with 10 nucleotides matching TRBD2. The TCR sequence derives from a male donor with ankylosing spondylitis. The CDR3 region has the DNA TGCAGTGCAGAAGGGACTAGCGACTCCTACGAGCAGTACTTC. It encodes CSAEGTSDSYEQYF.